These 25 T cell receptor beta chains originate from one sample sequenced in a study of blood T cells in healthy people across ages. Primed by a sample-barcoded 5' primer and a J-beta primer mix, a second PCR proceeded for about 7 to 11 cycles. MiXCR, run by TCRdb on the 5' RACE reads, gives a single entry per CDR3 protein. The profile shows 1.4 million or so distinct CDR3 sequences, about 42% of them singletons. Sequencing was carried out using blood. These TCRs come from a young woman in good health.

This clonotype came up a few times. This chain connects TRBV12-5 to TRBJ2-1, with 9 bases lining up with TRBD1. Germline V gives CDR1 LGHNT, CDR2 FRNRAP. J gave up 10 bases and V 4 bases, and 5 bases lay outside the gene matches. This CDR3 has 13 residues. CDR3 region: CASGWDRVWEQFF. The CDR3 nucleotides read TGTGCTAGTGGTTGGGACAGGGTTTGGGAGCAGTTCTTC.

This clonotype was picked up a small number of times. This chain uses TRBV4-3 with TRBJ2-3; no clear D. The CDR3 covers 13 residues. The germline V and J ends were trimmed by 5 bases and 5 bases, with 11 bases remaining between them. Germline-derived CDR1 and CDR2 are LGHNA and YSLEER. CDR3: CASSTSWRDTQYF. CDR3 sequence (DNA): TGCGCCAGCAGCACTTCTTGGCGAGATACGCAGTATTTT.

This chain links TRBV28 with TRBJ2-1, with TRBD2 matching over 10 bases. The closer fit of TRBJ2-7 to the DNA end suggests the J call may be wrong. The CDR3 consists of 13 residues. Germline assignment: CDR1 MDHEN and CDR2 SYDVKM. CDR3 nucleotides: TGTGCCAGCATCTTAGCGGGAGGTAATGAGCAGTACTTC. Encoded protein: CASILAGGNEQYF.

This chain connects TRBV29-1 to TRBJ2-3; D is uncertain. This CDR3 region has 13 residues. Between the trimmed V and J ends, which lost 5 bases and 5 bases, there was a span of 14 bases. Germline V gene sequence: CDR1 SQVTM, CDR2 ANQGSEA. The chain's CDR3 is CSVMPQILDTQYF. CDR3 DNA: TGCAGCGTTATGCCCCAGATCCTAGATACGCAGTATTTT.

This clonotype was counted ten times or more. This chain joins TRBV7-2 and TRBJ2-1, with 10 bases matching TRBD2. In germline, CDR1 is SGHTA, CDR2 FQGNSA. There are 15 residues in the CDR3. Trimming took 5 bases from V and 3 from J; bases not matched to a gene: 4. CDR3 region: CASSPTSGIYNEQFF. The CDR3 bases are TGTGCCAGCAGCCCCACTAGCGGGATCTACAATGAGCAGTTCTTC.

This chain uses TRBV9 with TRBJ2-3, with D possibly being TRBD1 (6 bases). The CDR3 consists of 17 residues. The ends were cut back, 3 bases at V and 6 bases at J, with 23 bases in the middle. Germline V lookup: CDR1 SGDLS, CDR2 YYNGEE. Here the CDR3 DNA reads TGTGCCAGCAGCGAGAGAGGTTTAGGGCAGGGGTCGGATACGCAGTATTTT. Its translation: CASSERGLGQGSDTQYF.

This chain joins TRBV12-3 or TRBV12-4 and TRBJ1-3, with 8 bases aligning to TRBD1. The CDR3 has 14 residues. J gave up 7 bases and V 6 bases, and 8 bases lay outside the gene matches. The CDR3 DNA reads TGTGCCAGCAGCCATAGGACAGGGTGGAACACCATATATTTT. This encodes CASSHRTGWNTIYF.

The table lists this clonotype with a few counts. The CDR3 protein is CATSRDRLLVYEQYF. The CDR3 DNA follows: TGTGCCACCAGCAGAGATAGACTATTGGTCTACGAGCAGTACTTC. The chain has TRBV15 and TRBJ2-7; a weak D match, TRBD2 (5 bases). The germline V gene has CDR1 LNHNV and CDR2 YYDKDF (reference sequence). V was trimmed by 0 bases and J by 3 bases, leaving 12 bases between them. The CDR3 sequence is 15 residues long. Together with reference TRBV15 and TRBJ2-7, the CDR3 gives the full variable domain: DAMVIQNPRYQVTQFGKPVTLSCSQTLNHNVMYWYQQKSSQAPKLLFHYYDKDFNNEADTPDNFQSRRPNTSFCFLDIRSPGLGDTAMYLCATSRDRLLVYEQYFGPGTRLTVT.

The chain employs TRBV9 and TRBJ1-1; 7 bases map to TRBD1. CDR3 length equals 16 residues. V trimming: 1 base; J trimming: 0 bases; junction bases outside the gene matches: 6. Germline-derived CDR1 and CDR2 are SGDLS and YYNGEE. CDR3 protein: CASSVWDSLLNTEAFF. The CDR3 bases are TGTGCCAGCAGCGTATGGGACAGCCTTTTGAACACTGAAGCTTTCTTT.

V and J are TRBV11-3 and TRBJ2-1; D tentatively reads TRBD1 or TRBD2 (5 bases each). CDR3 length: 14 amino acids. Deletions cut 5 bases from V and 2 bases from J, with 10 bases between. The V gene's germline CDR1 is SGHNT and CDR2 YENEEA. This CDR3 is CASSKGPTYNEQFF. Here the CDR3 DNA reads TGTGCCAGCAGCAAGGGACCAACCTACAATGAGCAGTTCTTC.

The chain carries TRBV15 and TRBJ2-1; D gene ambiguous. The V end was cut by 1 base, the J end by 6 bases, with 10 bases between. The CDR3 has 14 amino acids. Germline CDR1 LNHNV, CDR2 YYDKDF (reference sequence). This CDR3 is CATSRVGPLNEQFF. Written as DNA, the CDR3 is TGTGCCACCAGCAGAGTCGGGCCCCTCAATGAGCAGTTCTTC.

The chain has TRBV20-1 and TRBJ1-1; tentative D call: TRBD1 (5 bases). CDR3 length: 12 amino acids. V gave up 4 bases and J gave up 7 bases, with 13 bases separating them. Germline values: CDR1 DFQATT, CDR2 SNEGSKA (reference sequence). The CDR3, as DNA: TGCAGTGCTACCTCCTTAGGGGTTGAAGCTTTCTTT. It specifies CSATSLGVEAFF.

The genes are TRBV7-9 and TRBJ2-1, with 9 bases identical to TRBD2. The CDR3 loop spans 16 amino acids. Germline lookup yields CDR1 SEHNR and CDR2 FQNEAQ (reference sequence). The CDR3 nucleotides are TGTGCAGCGAACCTTCCCGGGACTAGCTTTCCGGATGAGCAGTTCTTC. Translation gives CAANLPGTSFPDEQFF.

This clonotype was counted a few times. V is TRBV10-3 and J is TRBJ1-1, with D unclear. CDR3 size: 14 residues. Trimming shortened V by 6 bases and J by 0 bases, and 11 bases separated the two germline ends. The germline V gene encodes CDR1 ENHRY and CDR2 SYGVKD. This chain's CDR3 is CAISRSPMNTEAFF. CDR3 bases: TGTGCCATCAGCCGGTCCCCCATGAACACTGAAGCTTTCTTT.

The table lists this clonotype with a few counts. The chain uses TRBV20-1 and TRBJ1-4; tentative D call: TRBD1 (5 bases). The germline V gene has CDR1 DFQATT and CDR2 SNEGSKA (reference sequence). Trimming took 2 bases from V and 4 from J, leaving 8 bases between them. The CDR3 covers 13 residues. The CDR3 here is CSARRDLNEKLFF. The CDR3, as DNA: TGCAGTGCTAGACGGGACCTTAATGAAAAACTGTTTTTT.

The chain employs TRBV7-8 and TRBJ1-2; D not resolved. V lost 4 bases and J 4 bases, leaving 19 bases between the germline ends. The V gene's germline CDR1 is SGHVS and CDR2 FQNEAQ. The CDR3 sequence is 16 residues long. This CDR3 reads CASSSGPIPLGYGYTF. CDR3 nucleotide sequence: TGTGCCAGCAGCTCTGGACCGATACCGTTAGGCTATGGCTACACCTTC.

The sample holds a few counts of this clonotype. The chain carries TRBV7-6 and TRBJ2-1; 13 bases fit TRBD2. Germline CDR1 reads SGHVS; CDR2 reads FNYEAQ. With V trimmed by 3 bases and J by 1 base, 6 bases remained unmatched. This CDR3 is built from 18 residues. The CDR3 is CASSLPLAGGPSYNEQFF. DNA for the CDR3: TGTGCCAGCAGCTTGCCACTAGCGGGGGGGCCTTCCTACAATGAGCAGTTCTTC.

This clonotype was counted between two and nine times. CDR3 nucleotides: TGTGCCAGCAGCTTAGTTGCCGGGGCCCCCTATTATGGCTACACCTTC. It yields the protein CASSLVAGAPYYGYTF. This chain uses TRBV7-2 with TRBJ1-2; TRBD1 might be the D (5 bases). The CDR3 has 16 residues. V was clipped by 1 base and J by 5 bases, with 17 bases between them. Germline assignment: CDR1 SGHTA and CDR2 FQGNSA.

This clonotype was seen a few times. The V call is TRBV25-1, the J call TRBJ1-2; tentatively, D is TRBD1 (6 bases). Deletions cut 5 bases from V and 4 bases from J, with 14 bases between. CDR3 length: 14 residues. CDR1 is MGHDK and CDR2 is SYGVNS in the germline V gene. CDR3 bases: TGTGCCAGCAGTACACAGGGTACTCCCTATGGCTACACCTTC. Its translation: CASSTQGTPYGYTF.

The chain is built from TRBV20-1 and TRBJ1-6, with D unresolved. In germline, CDR1 is DFQATT, CDR2 SNEGSKA (reference sequence). V lost 4 bases, J lost 9 bases, and 22 bases lay in between. This CDR3 comprises 16 residues. CDR3 loop: CSAIDASQHLGSPLHF. CDR3 nucleotides: TGCAGTGCTATAGACGCCAGTCAGCACTTGGGTTCACCCCTCCACTTT.

This clonotype has ten or more counts. The gene calls are TRBV7-9 and TRBJ1-2; unclear D gene. There are 14 residues in the CDR3. The germline V gene encodes CDR1 SEHNR and CDR2 FQNEAQ (reference sequence). The V end was cut by 1 base, the J end by 2 bases, with 8 bases between. This CDR3 reads CASSLGGLNYGYTF. The CDR3 nucleotides read TGTGCCAGCAGCTTAGGAGGGCTGAACTATGGCTACACCTTC.

In its sample, this clonotype was seen a few times. Written as DNA, the CDR3 is TGTGCCAGCAGCCCTAGCCGAGGAGCCGAGCAGTACTTC. Protein sequence: CASSPSRGAEQYF. The chain is built from TRBV7-9 and TRBJ2-4; TRBD2 is a possible D gene (5 bases). Matching the DNA end better, TRBJ2-7 makes the J call doubtful. Germline V gene data show CDR1 as SEHNR and CDR2 as FQNEAQ (reference sequence). The CDR3 extends over 13 amino acids.

This clonotype was counted only a few times. This CDR3 reads CASSGQGTSHQPQHF. As DNA, the CDR3 is TGTGCCAGCAGCGGGCAGGGTACCTCTCATCAGCCCCAGCATTTT. V is TRBV6-2 or TRBV6-3 and J is TRBJ1-5; D perhaps matches TRBD1 (5 bases). The germline V gene encodes CDR1 MNHEY and CDR2 SVGEGT. The CDR3 length is 15 residues. V was pared by 6 bases and J by 5 bases, with 17 bases between.

This clonotype has a handful of counts. This sequence joins TRBV20-1 and TRBJ1-5, with D unresolved. This CDR3 has 12 amino acids. The V end was cut by 6 bases, the J end by 1 base, with 7 bases between. Germline CDR1 reads DFQATT; CDR2 reads SNEGSKA (reference sequence). CDR3 sequence (DNA): TGCAGTGCACGAAAAAGCAATCAGCCCCAGCATTTT. Its protein product is CSARKSNQPQHF.

The sample holds many counts of this clonotype. The chain is built from TRBV4-3 and TRBJ2-7; TRBD1 aligns across 7 bases. The CDR3 contains 19 residues. CDR1 is LGHNA and CDR2 is YSLEER in the germline V gene. The V segment lost 2 bases and the J segment 0 bases; nucleotides outside the gene matches: 16. CDR3 residues: CASSQLTFVQGESSYEQYF. In DNA, the CDR3 is TGCGCCAGCAGCCAACTTACTTTCGTCCAGGGGGAGAGCTCCTACGAGCAGTACTTC.